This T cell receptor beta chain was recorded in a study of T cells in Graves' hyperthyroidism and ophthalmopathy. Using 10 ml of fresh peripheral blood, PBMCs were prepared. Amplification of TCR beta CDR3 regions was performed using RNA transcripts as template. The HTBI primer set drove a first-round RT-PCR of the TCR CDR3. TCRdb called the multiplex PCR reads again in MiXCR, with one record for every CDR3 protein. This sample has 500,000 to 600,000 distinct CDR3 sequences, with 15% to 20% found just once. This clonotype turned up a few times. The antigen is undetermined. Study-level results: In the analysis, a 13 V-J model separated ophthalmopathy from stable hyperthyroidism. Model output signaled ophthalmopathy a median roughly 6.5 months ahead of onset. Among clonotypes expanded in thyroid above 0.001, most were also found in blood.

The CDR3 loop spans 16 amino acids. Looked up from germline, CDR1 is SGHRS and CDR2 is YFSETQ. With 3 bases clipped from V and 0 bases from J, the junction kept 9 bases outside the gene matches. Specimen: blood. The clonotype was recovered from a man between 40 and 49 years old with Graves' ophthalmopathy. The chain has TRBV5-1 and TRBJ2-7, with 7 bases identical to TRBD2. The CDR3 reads CASSSNGGYSSYEQYF. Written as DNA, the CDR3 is TGCGCCAGCAGCTCCAACGGGGGGTACAGCTCCTACGAGCAGTACTTC.